This T cell receptor beta chain comes out of a study of identifying expanded T cells in peripheral blood. CDR3 size: 12 residues. Germline-derived CDR1 and CDR2 are SEHNR and FQNEAQ (reference sequence). J lost 8 bases, V lost 5 bases, and 3 bases had no gene match. The sample holds one count of this clone. Method: immunoSEQ multiplex PCR; TCRdb's copy keeps in-frame clones and lacks some. The table includes about 110,000 clones, roughly nine tenths detected once. This TCR was sampled from a person between 18 and 75 years old in good health. This chain joins TRBV7-9 and TRBJ1-2; 9 bases agree with TRBD1. Input material: blood. CDR3 amino acids: CASSAQGAGYTF. Written as DNA, the CDR3 is TGTGCCAGCAGCGCACAGGGGGCCGGCTACACCTTC.